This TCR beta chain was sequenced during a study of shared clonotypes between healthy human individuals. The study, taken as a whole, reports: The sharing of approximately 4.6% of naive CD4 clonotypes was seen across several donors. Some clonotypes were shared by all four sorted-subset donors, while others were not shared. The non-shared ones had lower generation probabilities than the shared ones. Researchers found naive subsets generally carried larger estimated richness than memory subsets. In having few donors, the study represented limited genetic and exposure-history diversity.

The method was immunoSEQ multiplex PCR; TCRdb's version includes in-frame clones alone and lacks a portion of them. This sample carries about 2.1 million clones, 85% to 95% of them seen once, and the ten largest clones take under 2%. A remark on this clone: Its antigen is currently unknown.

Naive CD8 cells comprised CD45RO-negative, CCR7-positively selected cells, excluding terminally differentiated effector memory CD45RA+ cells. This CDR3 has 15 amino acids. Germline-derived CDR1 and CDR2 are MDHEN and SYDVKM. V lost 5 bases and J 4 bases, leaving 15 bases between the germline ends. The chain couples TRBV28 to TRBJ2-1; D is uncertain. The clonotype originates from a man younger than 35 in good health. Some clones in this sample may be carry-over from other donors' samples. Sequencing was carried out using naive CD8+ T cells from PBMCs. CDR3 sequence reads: CASSPDTTYYNEQFF. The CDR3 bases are TGTGCCAGCAGTCCCGACACAACGTATTACAATGAGCAGTTCTTC.